This T cell receptor (beta chain) was sequenced in a study of blood T cell repertoires in COVID-19. Background on the study: Acute and convalescent COVID-19 samples came from the United States, Italy and Spain. The cDNA or gDNA used as material had been derived from T cells, B-cell-depleted T cells, or PBMCs.

In the authors' workflow: Estimated nucleated cell counts came from reference gene primer amplification. Assay: immunoSEQ multiplex PCR; the TCRdb copy retains only in-frame clones and omits some. V and J calls and clone size come straight from that table; D and trimming were deduced from the DNA. The sample records around 100,000 clones, approximately 88% being singletons. V gave up 6 bases and J gave up 6 bases, with 14 bases separating them. Germline CDR1 MNHEY, CDR2 SVGAGI. CDR3 length: 13 amino acids. The sample consisted of peripheral blood. This clonotype was obtained from a woman in her 70s with acute or convalescent COVID-19. The chain recombines TRBV6-5 with TRBJ1-1; no definite D call. CDR3 sequence: CASSHGPRAEAFF. DNA of the CDR3: TGTGCCAGCAGCCACGGCCCCCGGGCTGAAGCTTTCTTT.